A single sample is the source of the 7 T cell receptor beta chains below, sequenced in a study of shared clonotypes between healthy human individuals. The repertoire was sequenced with immunoSEQ multiplex PCR; TCRdb's copy has only in-frame clones and lacks some. The sample shows some 660,000 clones, approximately 73% of them seen only once. The sequencing sample was made of memory CD4+ T cells sorted from blood. Subset described: CD45RA-negative fraction. These receptors all come from a woman aged 25 to 45 in good health.

V usage is TRBV28 and J usage is TRBJ1-5; D unresolved. The germline V gene encodes CDR1 MDHEN and CDR2 SYDVKM. The CDR3 has 12 amino acids. V was cut by 2 bases and J by 6 bases, with 5 bases left in between. The CDR3 DNA is TGTGCCAGCAGTTTAATAGGTCAGCCCCAGCATTTT. Translation gives CASSLIGQPQHF.

J is TRBJ2-3 and V is TRBV29-1; 7 bases fit TRBD2. Germline V gene data show CDR1 as SQVTM and CDR2 as ANQGSEA. V shed 5 bases and J 6 bases; nucleotides not matched to a gene: 14. This CDR3 has 15 residues. CDR3 coding DNA: TGCAGCGTTCCCTGGGAGGGACGTGATTTGGATACGCAGTATTTT. Protein sequence: CSVPWEGRDLDTQYF.

The chain joins TRBV2 to TRBJ1-1; 7 positions agree with TRBD1. The ends lost 6 bases at V and 1 base at J; junction bases unmatched: 11. Germline CDR1 reads SNHLY; CDR2 reads FYNNEI. This CDR3 contains 16 residues. The CDR3 DNA is TGTGCCAGCAGCCAAGCCCCGGGACAGACGAACACTGAAGCTTTCTTT. Its protein product is CASSQAPGQTNTEAFF.

CDR3 protein: CASSPVERRGNEQFF. The CDR3 nucleotides read TGTGCCAGCAGCCCGGTTGAGCGGAGAGGGAATGAGCAGTTCTTC. V usage is TRBV5-4 and J usage is TRBJ2-1, with a possible D match to TRBD2 (5 bases). This CDR3 has 15 amino acids. Germline V lookup: CDR1 SGHNT, CDR2 YYREEE (reference sequence). Trimming shortened V by 4 bases and J by 7 bases, and 18 bases separated the two germline ends.

CDR3 DNA: TGTGCCAGCAGCTTGCTGGAGATGACCATGGGGCAGTTCTTC. Encoded protein: CASSLLEMTMGQFF. The J gene is TRBJ2-1, the V gene TRBV5-6; D is uncertain. CDR3 length: 14 amino acids. V dropped 1 base and J dropped 12 bases, with 17 bases sitting between them. Germline V gene data show CDR1 as SGHDT and CDR2 as YYEEEE.

This clone has more than one count but fewer than ten. The chain has TRBV11-2 and TRBJ2-2, with 11 bases fitting TRBD1. V gave up 3 bases and J gave up 5 bases; unmatched junction bases: 2. The CDR3 is made up of 15 amino acids. Germline V gives CDR1 SGHAT, CDR2 FQNNGV. The CDR3: CASSLDRGRTGELFF. CDR3 in DNA: TGTGCCAGCAGCTTGGACAGGGGGCGAACCGGGGAGCTGTTTTTT.

The chain links TRBV19 to TRBJ2-5; 7 bases line up with TRBD2. This CDR3 comprises 15 residues. The ends lost 2 bases at V and 1 base at J; junction bases unmatched: 4. Looked up from germline, CDR1 is LNHDA and CDR2 is SQIVND (reference sequence). CDR3 DNA sequence: TGTGCCAGTAGTATATATAGCGGGTCCCAAGAGACCCAGTACTTC. It is translated as CASSIYSGSQETQYF.